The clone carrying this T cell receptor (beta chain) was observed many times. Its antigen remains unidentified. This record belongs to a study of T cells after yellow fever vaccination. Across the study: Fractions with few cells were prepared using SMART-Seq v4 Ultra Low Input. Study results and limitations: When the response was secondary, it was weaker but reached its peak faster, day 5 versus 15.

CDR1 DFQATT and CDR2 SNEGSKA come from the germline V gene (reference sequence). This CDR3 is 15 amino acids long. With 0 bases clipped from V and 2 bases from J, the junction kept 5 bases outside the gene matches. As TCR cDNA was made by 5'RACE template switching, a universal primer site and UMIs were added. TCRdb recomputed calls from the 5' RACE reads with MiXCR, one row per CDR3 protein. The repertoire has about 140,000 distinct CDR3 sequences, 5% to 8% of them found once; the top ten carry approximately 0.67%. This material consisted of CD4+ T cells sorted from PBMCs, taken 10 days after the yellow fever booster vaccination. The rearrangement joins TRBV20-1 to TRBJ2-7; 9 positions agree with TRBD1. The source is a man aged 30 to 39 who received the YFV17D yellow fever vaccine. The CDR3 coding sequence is TGCAGTGCTAGAGATCCCCGACAGGGGGCCTACGAGCAGTACTTC. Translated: CSARDPRQGAYEQYF.